One sample yielded the 3 T cell receptor beta chains listed below, sequenced in a study of cytomegalovirus exposure and HLA in healthy donors. A multiplex PCR was run with 60 Vbeta primers and 13 Jbeta primers. Assay: immunoSEQ multiplex PCR; the TCRdb copy retains only in-frame clones and omits some. The sample yields 150,000 to 200,000 clones, roughly 78% seen once. The sequenced sample was PBMCs. The receptors come from a woman in her thirties or forties in good health and CMV-seronegative.

V usage is TRBV9 and J usage is TRBJ2-3, with D possibly TRBD1 on 5 matching bases. Germline V CDR1 and CDR2: SGDLS, YYNGEE. The V and J ends lost 2 bases and 5 bases respectively, with 12 bases between them. The CDR3 covers 14 residues. The CDR3 region has the DNA TGTGCCAGCAGCGTCAAGGGGCTGAGAGATACGCAGTATTTT. This encodes CASSVKGLRDTQYF.

This chain links TRBV9 with TRBJ2-3; D is unresolved. Trimming stripped 3 bases from V and 2 bases from J, with 7 bases between. Germline CDR1 is SGDLS and CDR2 is YYNGEE. This CDR3 has 13 residues. DNA for the CDR3: TGTGCCAGCAGCGCCCTCCCCACAGATACGCAGTATTTT. Encoded protein: CASSALPTDTQYF.

The J gene is TRBJ2-7, the V gene TRBV6-6, with a possible D match to TRBD1 (5 bases). The CDR3 has 15 residues. In germline, CDR1 is MNHNY, CDR2 SVGAGI (reference sequence). The germline V and J ends were trimmed by 2 bases and 5 bases, with 16 bases remaining between them. CDR3 DNA sequence: TGTGCCAGCAGTTACGGGGCAGGGTTCGTCGACGAGCAGTACTTC. This codes for CASSYGAGFVDEQYF.